The next 28 T cell receptor beta chains were all read from a single sample in a study of T cells after yellow fever vaccination. Each CDR3 protein gets one entry after TCRdb re-called the 5' RACE reads with MiXCR. The sample carries about 320,000 distinct CDR3 sequences, about 4.5% recorded once. Sequencing was performed on PBMCs, taken 15 days after the yellow fever booster vaccination. These receptors originate from a man between 18 and 35 years old who received the YFV17D yellow fever vaccine.

J is TRBJ1-5 and V is TRBV28, with TRBD1 as a possible D gene (5 bases). Between the trimmed V and J ends, which lost 4 bases and 2 bases, there was a span of 12 bases. CDR1 and CDR2 from the germline V gene are MDHEN and SYDVKM. CDR3 size: 15 residues. The CDR3 reads CASSSRGTGNQPQHF. In DNA form, the CDR3 reads TGTGCCAGCAGTTCCCGCGGGACGGGCAATCAGCCCCAGCATTTT.

This clonotype was picked up many times. J is TRBJ1-2 and V is TRBV20-1; a possible D gene is TRBD1 (5 bases). Germline assignment: CDR1 DFQATT and CDR2 SNEGSKA (reference sequence). V gave up 3 bases and J gave up 5 bases, with 16 bases separating them. This CDR3 is 14 amino acids long. This CDR3 reads CSARNRINTYGYTF. CDR3 DNA: TGCAGTGCTAGGAACAGGATTAACACTTATGGCTACACCTTC.

This clonotype was counted only a few times. This chain uses TRBV30 with TRBJ2-3; 7 bases match TRBD2. From germline, CDR1 is GTSNPN and CDR2 SVGIG (reference sequence). This CDR3 comprises 15 residues. V was clipped by 4 bases and J by 6 bases; unmatched bases: 13. CDR3 sequence reads: CAWTASGGPWDTQYF. In DNA form, the CDR3 reads TGTGCCTGGACGGCTAGCGGCGGGCCTTGGGATACGCAGTATTTT.

The rearrangement links TRBV6-5 to TRBJ1-1, with 7 bases fitting TRBD1. CDR3 length: 14 residues. In germline, CDR1 is MNHEY, CDR2 SVGAGI. With 6 bases clipped from V and 4 bases from J, the junction kept 8 bases outside the gene matches. The CDR3 protein is CASRADRAGTEAFF. Here the CDR3 DNA reads TGTGCCAGCAGGGCAGACAGGGCCGGCACTGAAGCTTTCTTT.

The V gene is TRBV5-5, the J gene TRBJ2-3; the D is unclear. CDR1 is SGHKS and CDR2 is YYEKEE in the germline V gene (reference sequence). V was shortened by 1 base and J by 5 bases, with 11 bases between the two germline ends. The length of the CDR3 is 14 residues. The CDR3, as DNA: TGTGCCAGCAGCTTGAAGACCCCGGGAGATACGCAGTATTTT. It codes for CASSLKTPGDTQYF.

The chain carries TRBV12-3 or TRBV12-4 and TRBJ1-6; 7 positions match TRBD1. The CDR3 consists of 17 residues. V gave up 1 base and J gave up 7 bases; unmatched junction bases: 10. The CDR3 sequence is CASSLEEAGGWNSPLHF. The DNA of the CDR3 is TGTGCCAGCAGTTTAGAGGAGGCAGGGGGATGGAATTCACCCCTCCACTTT.

The gene calls are TRBV18 and TRBJ2-1; D remains unclear. Germline values: CDR1 KGHSH, CDR2 LQKENI. The CDR3 is 12 residues long. The V gene lost 2 bases and the J gene lost 9 bases, with 8 bases spanning the gap. The CDR3 reads CASSPNTGEQFF. The CDR3 bases are TGTGCCAGCTCACCAAACACGGGTGAGCAGTTCTTC.

In its sample, this clonotype was seen a few times. This chain connects TRBV12-3 or TRBV12-4 to TRBJ1-3; D is unclear. The V end was cut by 3 bases, the J end by 0 bases, with 6 bases between. The CDR3 runs to 14 residues. CDR3 in amino acids: CASSFTLSGNTIYF. The CDR3 DNA follows: TGTGCCAGCAGTTTCACACTCTCTGGAAACACCATATATTTT.

This rearrangement joins TRBV30 to TRBJ2-3; TRBD2 matches 8 bases. The J segment lost 2 bases and the V segment lost 5 bases, leaving 6 bases of the junction unmatched. Germline CDR1 GTSNPN, CDR2 SVGIG (reference sequence). The CDR3 contains 14 residues. Written as DNA, the CDR3 is TGTGCCTGGCGCACTAGCGGACTCACAGATACGCAGTATTTT. Translated, it gives CAWRTSGLTDTQYF.

J is TRBJ2-3 and V is TRBV4-3; TRBD2 is a possible D gene (5 bases). V was trimmed by 3 bases and J by 0 bases, leaving 13 bases between them. The V gene's germline CDR1 is LGHNA and CDR2 YSLEER. The CDR3 spans 16 residues. CDR3 DNA sequence: TGCGCCAGCAGCCAGGCCCTCCGGGGTAGCACAGATACGCAGTATTTT. It specifies CASSQALRGSTDTQYF.

The table lists this clonotype with a few counts. The rearrangement uses TRBV2 and TRBJ1-2; tentative D call: TRBD1 (6 bases). This CDR3 is 14 amino acids long. Trimming stripped 7 bases from V and 4 bases from J, with 16 bases between. Germline V CDR1 and CDR2: SNHLY, FYNNEI. Here the CDR3 DNA reads TGTGCCAGCAAGAGGGCAGGGGAGACCTATGGCTACACCTTC. Translating gives CASKRAGETYGYTF.

The CDR3 protein is CASSQDRVVTEAFF. CDR3 sequence (DNA): TGCGCCAGCAGCCAAGATCGGGTCGTCACTGAAGCTTTCTTT. The chain couples TRBV4-1 to TRBJ1-1; D is unresolved. Germline lookup yields CDR1 MGHRA and CDR2 YSYEKL. CDR3 length: 14 residues. V was cut by 0 bases and J by 4 bases, with 9 bases left in between.

A word on this clonotype: A much larger clone is a single base away; this may be a read error. V is TRBV7-6 and J is TRBJ2-1; D is uncertain. Germline-derived CDR1 and CDR2 are SGHVS and FNYEAQ. CDR3 length: 14 residues. CDR3 nucleotides: TGTGCCAGCAGCTTAGGGATGGCTGACAATGATCAGTTCTTC. Its translation is CASSLGMADNDQFF.

This clonotype occurred many times. The rearrangement links TRBV24-1 to TRBJ2-3; D may be TRBD2 (6 bases). The germline V and J ends were trimmed by 8 bases and 2 bases, with 10 bases remaining between them. Germline V gene sequence: CDR1 KGHDR, CDR2 SFDVKD. The CDR3 sequence is 13 residues long. The CDR3, as DNA: TGTGCCACCAAGGAGGGGAACACAGATACGCAGTATTTT. This encodes CATKEGNTDTQYF.

This clonotype was seen a few times. The rearrangement links TRBV6-5 to TRBJ1-5, with D possibly being TRBD1 (5 bases). The CDR3 contains 13 residues. CDR1 is MNHEY and CDR2 is SVGAGI in the germline V gene. Trimming removed 6 bases from V and 12 bases from J, with 18 bases in between. CDR3 sequence: CASSQRAGKVQHF. CDR3 coding DNA: TGTGCCAGCAGCCAAAGGGCAGGGAAGGTCCAGCATTTT.

This clonotype was detected ten times or more. The V gene is TRBV12-3 or TRBV12-4, the J gene TRBJ1-5; D is undetermined. The CDR3 length is 16 residues. Trimming cost V 7 bases and J 5 bases, with 21 bases left between them. CDR3 sequence: CASTPGGSLGDQPQHF. The CDR3 DNA reads TGTGCCAGCACGCCAGGAGGGAGCTTGGGTGATCAGCCCCAGCATTTT.

This chain connects TRBV5-1 to TRBJ1-4; unclear D gene. V lost 2 bases and J lost 0, with 11 bases in between. The CDR3 length is 16 residues. Germline V CDR1 and CDR2: SGHRS, YFSETQ. DNA of the CDR3: TGCGCCAGCAGCTTCCCCTCCGTTTCAACTAATGAAAAACTGTTTTTT. As protein: CASSFPSVSTNEKLFF.

V gene TRBV29-1 combines with J gene TRBJ2-3; the D gene is possibly TRBD2 (5 bases). The CDR3 totals 12 residues. Trimming shortened V by 7 bases and J by 4 bases, and 12 bases separated the two germline ends. Germline V gene sequence: CDR1 SQVTM, CDR2 ANQGSEA. The CDR3 sequence is CSADGVADTQYF. In DNA, the CDR3 is TGCAGCGCCGACGGGGTGGCAGATACGCAGTATTTT.

This clonotype was seen at least ten times. The J gene is TRBJ1-1, the V gene TRBV27; no clear D gene. The CDR3 spans 18 residues. V was shortened by 0 bases and J by 0 bases, with 17 bases between the two germline ends. Germline loops: CDR1 MNHEY, CDR2 SMNVEV (reference sequence). The CDR3 bases are TGTGCCAGCAGTTTATCGCCCCCCTTGGGAGACATGAACACTGAAGCTTTCTTT. Translation gives CASSLSPPLGDMNTEAFF.

This chain joins TRBV20-1 and TRBJ2-7, with TRBD1 matching over 8 bases. V lost 0 bases, J lost 4 bases, and 8 bases stayed unmatched. The CDR3 is made up of 15 amino acids. In germline, CDR1 is DFQATT, CDR2 SNEGSKA (reference sequence). The CDR3 DNA reads as TGCAGTGCTAGAGAGTCCAGGGGGCGGCAGTACGAGCAGTACTTC. Residues: CSARESRGRQYEQYF.

This clonotype was detected only a few times. This rearrangement joins TRBV4-3 to TRBJ1-4; perhaps TRBD1 as D (5 bases). Germline V gene data show CDR1 as LGHNA and CDR2 as YSLEER. V was shortened by 1 base and J by 6 bases, with 9 bases between the two germline ends. The CDR3 is made up of 14 amino acids. This chain's CDR3 is CASSQGWGDEKLFF. CDR3 coding DNA: TGCGCCAGCAGCCAAGGTTGGGGGGATGAAAAACTGTTTTTT.

This clonotype was seen more than once but under ten times. The chain links TRBV4-3 to TRBJ1-2, with TRBD1 as a possible D gene (6 bases). The germline CDR1 and CDR2 sequences are LGHNA and YSLEER. CDR3 length equals 15 residues. With 1 base removed from V and 2 bases from J, the gap between germline ends came to 11 bases. CDR3 amino acids: CASSQGITGNYGYTF. DNA for the CDR3: TGCGCCAGCAGCCAAGGCATAACAGGGAACTATGGCTACACCTTC.

This clonotype has just a few counts. The chain joins TRBV6-5 to TRBJ1-6, with D possibly TRBD1 on 5 matching bases. Between the trimmed V and J ends, which lost 5 bases and 9 bases, there was a span of 14 bases. The length of the CDR3 is 14 residues. Germline lookup yields CDR1 MNHEY and CDR2 SVGAGI. The DNA of the CDR3 is TGTGCCAGCAGTGCCCAGCGGGGGGGTTCACCCCTCCACTTT. This encodes CASSAQRGGSPLHF.

This clonotype was picked up many times. The V gene is TRBV7-6, the J gene TRBJ2-3, with 7 bases that match TRBD2. The CDR3 is made up of 16 amino acids. Germline assignment: CDR1 SGHVS and CDR2 FNYEAQ. Trimming at V came to 5 bases and at J to 2 bases, leaving 10 bases not matched to a gene. CDR3 coding DNA: TGTGCCAGCAGCCGAAGGACTAGTAGGGCCACAGATACGCAGTATTTT. Translation gives CASSRRTSRATDTQYF.

This clonotype was counted ten times or more. This chain uses TRBV5-1 with TRBJ1-4; unclear D gene. CDR3 size: 17 residues. Germline CDR1 and CDR2: SGHRS and YFSETQ. V lost 0 bases and J 8 bases, leaving 20 bases between the germline ends. The CDR3 DNA reads as TGCGCCAGCAGCTTGGACGTGGCCGGAGGGATGATCGAAAAACTGTTTTTT. Protein sequence: CASSLDVAGGMIEKLFF.

This clonotype is large within its sample. CDR3 loop: CATSDAGEGRETQYF. CDR3 nucleotide sequence: TGTGCCACCAGTGATGCAGGGGAGGGTCGGGAGACCCAGTACTTC. The chain has TRBV24-1 and TRBJ2-5, with a weak D call TRBD2 (7 bases). The V gene lost 3 bases and the J gene lost 5 bases, with 15 bases spanning the gap. CDR3 size: 15 residues. From germline, CDR1 is KGHDR and CDR2 SFDVKD.

V usage is TRBV7-9 and J usage is TRBJ2-3, with 7 positions matching TRBD2. The CDR3 extends over 12 amino acids. Germline assignment: CDR1 SEHNR and CDR2 FQNEAQ (reference sequence). Trimming took 8 bases from V and 4 from J; bases not matched to a gene: 3. CDR3 sequence reads: CASLGRADTQYF. The CDR3 nucleotides are TGTGCCAGCTTGGGGAGGGCAGATACGCAGTATTTT. The full variable domain, its missing parts supplied by reference TRBV7-9 and TRBJ2-3, is DTGVSQNPRHKITKRGQNVTFRCDPISEHNRLYWYRQTLGQGPEFLTYFQNEAQLEKSRLLSDRFSAERPKGSFSTLEIQRTEQGDSAMYLCASLGRADTQYFGPGTRLTVL.

This clonotype occurred a few times. V and J are TRBV28 and TRBJ1-1; 7 nucleotides align to TRBD1. V lost 6 bases, J lost 0 bases, and 4 bases stayed unmatched. Per the germline V gene, CDR1 is MDHEN and CDR2 is SYDVKM. This CDR3 has 14 amino acids. CDR3 nucleotides: TGTGCCAGCAGACTGGGACAGTTGAACACTGAAGCTTTCTTT. Protein sequence: CASRLGQLNTEAFF.